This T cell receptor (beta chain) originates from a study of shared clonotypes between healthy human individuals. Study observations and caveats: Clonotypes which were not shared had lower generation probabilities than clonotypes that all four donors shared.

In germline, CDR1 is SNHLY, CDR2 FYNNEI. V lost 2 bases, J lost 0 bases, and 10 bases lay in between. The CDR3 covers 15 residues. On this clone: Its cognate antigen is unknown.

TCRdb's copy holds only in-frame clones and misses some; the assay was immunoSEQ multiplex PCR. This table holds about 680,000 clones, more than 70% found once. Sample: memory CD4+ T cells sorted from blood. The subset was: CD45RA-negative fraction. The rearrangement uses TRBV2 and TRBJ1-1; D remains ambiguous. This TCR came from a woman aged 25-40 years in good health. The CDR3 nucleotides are TGTGCCAGCAGTGAACAAATGATCATGAACACTGAAGCTTTCTTT. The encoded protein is CASSEQMIMNTEAFF.